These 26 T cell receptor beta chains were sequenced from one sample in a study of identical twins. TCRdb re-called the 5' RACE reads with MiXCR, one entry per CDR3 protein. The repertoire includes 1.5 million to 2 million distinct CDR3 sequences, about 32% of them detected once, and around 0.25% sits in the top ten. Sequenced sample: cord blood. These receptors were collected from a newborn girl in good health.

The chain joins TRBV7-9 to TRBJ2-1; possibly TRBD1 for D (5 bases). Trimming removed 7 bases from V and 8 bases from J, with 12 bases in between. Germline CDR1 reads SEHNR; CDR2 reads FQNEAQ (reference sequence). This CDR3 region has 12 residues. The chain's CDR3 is CASNRKQDEQFF. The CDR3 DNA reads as TGTGCCAGCAACAGGAAACAAGATGAGCAGTTCTTC.

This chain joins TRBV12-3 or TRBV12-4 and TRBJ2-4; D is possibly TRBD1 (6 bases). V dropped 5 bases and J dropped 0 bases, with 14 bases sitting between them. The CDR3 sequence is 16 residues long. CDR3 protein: CASSPQTGLAKNIQYF. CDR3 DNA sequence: TGTGCCAGCAGTCCCCAGACAGGATTAGCCAAAAACATTCAGTACTTC.

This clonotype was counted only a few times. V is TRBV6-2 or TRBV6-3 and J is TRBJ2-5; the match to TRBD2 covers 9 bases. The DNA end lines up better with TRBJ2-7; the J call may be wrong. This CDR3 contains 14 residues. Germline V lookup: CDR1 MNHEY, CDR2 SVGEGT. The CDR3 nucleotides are TGTGCCAGCAGGGCGATTAGCGGGGGCGACGAGCAGTACTTC. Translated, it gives CASRAISGGDEQYF.

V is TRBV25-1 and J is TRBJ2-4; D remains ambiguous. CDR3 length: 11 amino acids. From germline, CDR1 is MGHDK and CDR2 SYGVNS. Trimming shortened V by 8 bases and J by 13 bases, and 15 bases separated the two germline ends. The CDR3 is CASARLYGQYF. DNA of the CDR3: TGTGCCAGCGCTAGACTCTACGGGCAGTACTTC.

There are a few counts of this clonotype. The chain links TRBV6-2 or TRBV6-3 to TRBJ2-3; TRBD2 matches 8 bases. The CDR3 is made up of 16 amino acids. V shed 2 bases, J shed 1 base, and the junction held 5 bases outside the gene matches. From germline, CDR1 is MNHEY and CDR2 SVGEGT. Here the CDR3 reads CASSYATSEGTDTQYF. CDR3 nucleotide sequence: TGTGCCAGCAGTTACGCGACTAGCGAGGGCACAGATACGCAGTATTTT.

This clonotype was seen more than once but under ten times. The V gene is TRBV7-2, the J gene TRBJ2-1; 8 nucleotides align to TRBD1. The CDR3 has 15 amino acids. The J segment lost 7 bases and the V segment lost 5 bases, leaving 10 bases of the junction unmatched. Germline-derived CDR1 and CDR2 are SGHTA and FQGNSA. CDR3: CASSPSTGVGNEQFF. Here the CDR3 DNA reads TGTGCCAGCAGCCCATCGACAGGGGTAGGGAATGAGCAGTTCTTC.

In DNA form, the CDR3 reads TGCAGTGTTAGCCCCCGACAGGAACAGCAGTTCTTC. It encodes CSVSPRQEQQFF. The chain couples TRBV20-1 to TRBJ2-1; possibly TRBD1 for D (6 bases). Trimming stripped 7 bases from V and 11 bases from J, with 18 bases between. The length of the CDR3 is 12 residues. CDR1 and CDR2 (germline): DFQATT, SNEGSKA (reference sequence).

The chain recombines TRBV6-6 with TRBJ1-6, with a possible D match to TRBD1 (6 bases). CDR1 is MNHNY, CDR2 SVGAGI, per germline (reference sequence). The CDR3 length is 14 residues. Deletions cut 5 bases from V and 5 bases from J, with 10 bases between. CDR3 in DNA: TGTGCCAGCAGTCACAGGGTACATAATTCACCCCTCCACTTT. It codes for CASSHRVHNSPLHF.

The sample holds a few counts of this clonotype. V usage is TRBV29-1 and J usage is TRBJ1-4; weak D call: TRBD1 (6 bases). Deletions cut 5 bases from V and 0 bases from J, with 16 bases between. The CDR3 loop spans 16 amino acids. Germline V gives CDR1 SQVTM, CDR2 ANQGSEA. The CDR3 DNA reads TGCAGCGTTCGGACAGCCGCGTCCGCAACTAATGAAAAACTGTTTTTT. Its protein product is CSVRTAASATNEKLFF.

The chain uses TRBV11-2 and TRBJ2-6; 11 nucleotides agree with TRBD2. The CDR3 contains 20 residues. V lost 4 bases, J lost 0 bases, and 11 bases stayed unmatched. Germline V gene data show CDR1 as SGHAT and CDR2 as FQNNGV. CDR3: CASSSNRLAGRLSGANVLTF. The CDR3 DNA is TGTGCCAGCAGCTCTAATCGACTAGCGGGGCGCCTCTCTGGGGCCAACGTCCTGACTTTC.

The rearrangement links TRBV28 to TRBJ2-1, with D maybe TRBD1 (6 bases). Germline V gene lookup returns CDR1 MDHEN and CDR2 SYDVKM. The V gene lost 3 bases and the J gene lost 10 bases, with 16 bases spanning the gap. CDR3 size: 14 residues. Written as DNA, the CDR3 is TGTGCCAGCAGTTTTGGGTCACAGGGCTACGAGCAGTTCTTC. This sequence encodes CASSFGSQGYEQFF.

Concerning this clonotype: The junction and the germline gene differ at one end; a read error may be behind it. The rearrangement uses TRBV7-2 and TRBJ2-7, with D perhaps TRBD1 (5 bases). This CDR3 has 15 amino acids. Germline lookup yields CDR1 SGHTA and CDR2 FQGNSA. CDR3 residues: CASSLGAGFSYDQYF. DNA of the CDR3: TGTGCCAGCAGCTTAGGGGCAGGGTTCTCCTACGACCAGTACTTC.

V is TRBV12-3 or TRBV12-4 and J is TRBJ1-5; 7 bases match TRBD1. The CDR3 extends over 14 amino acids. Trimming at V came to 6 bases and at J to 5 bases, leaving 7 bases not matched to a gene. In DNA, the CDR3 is TGTGCCAGCAGCCCGACAGGGCGCCATCAGCCCCAGCATTTT. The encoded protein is CASSPTGRHQPQHF.

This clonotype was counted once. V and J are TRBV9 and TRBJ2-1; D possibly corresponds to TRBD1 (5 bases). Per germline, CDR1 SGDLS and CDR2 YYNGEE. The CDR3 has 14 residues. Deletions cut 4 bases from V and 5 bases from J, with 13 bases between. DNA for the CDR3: TGTGCCAGCAGCCCACAGGCCGTACACAATGAGCAGTTCTTC. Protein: CASSPQAVHNEQFF.

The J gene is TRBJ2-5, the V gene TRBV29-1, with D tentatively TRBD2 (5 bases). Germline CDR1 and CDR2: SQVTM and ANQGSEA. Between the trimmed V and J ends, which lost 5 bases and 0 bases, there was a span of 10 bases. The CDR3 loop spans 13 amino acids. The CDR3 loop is CSVHRADQETQYF. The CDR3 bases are TGCAGCGTTCACCGAGCGGACCAAGAGACCCAGTACTTC.

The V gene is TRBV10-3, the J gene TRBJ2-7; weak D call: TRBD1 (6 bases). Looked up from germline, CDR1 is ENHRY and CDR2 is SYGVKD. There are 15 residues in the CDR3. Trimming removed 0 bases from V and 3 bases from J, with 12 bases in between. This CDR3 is CAISESGRGFYEQYF. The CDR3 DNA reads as TGTGCCATCAGTGAGTCGGGCAGGGGTTTCTACGAGCAGTACTTC.

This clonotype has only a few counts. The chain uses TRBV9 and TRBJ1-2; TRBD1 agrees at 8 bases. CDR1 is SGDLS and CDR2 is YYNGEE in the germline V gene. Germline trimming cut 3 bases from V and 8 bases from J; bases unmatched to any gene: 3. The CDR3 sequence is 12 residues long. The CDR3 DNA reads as TGTGCCAGCAGCGGGACAGGGAAGGGCTACACCTTC. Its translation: CASSGTGKGYTF.

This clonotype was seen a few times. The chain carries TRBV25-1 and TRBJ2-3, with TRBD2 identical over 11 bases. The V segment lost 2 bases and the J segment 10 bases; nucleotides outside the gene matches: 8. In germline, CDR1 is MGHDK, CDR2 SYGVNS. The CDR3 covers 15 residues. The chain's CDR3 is CASSEVLAGGGPQYF. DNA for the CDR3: TGTGCCAGCAGTGAAGTATTAGCGGGAGGGGGTCCGCAGTATTTT.

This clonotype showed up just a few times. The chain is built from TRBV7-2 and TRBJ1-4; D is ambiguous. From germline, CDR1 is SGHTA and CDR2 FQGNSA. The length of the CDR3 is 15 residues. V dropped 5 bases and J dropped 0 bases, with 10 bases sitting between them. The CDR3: CASSPRGPTNEKLFF. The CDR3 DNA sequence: TGTGCCAGCAGCCCGCGCGGCCCAACTAATGAAAAACTGTTTTTT.

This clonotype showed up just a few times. The CDR3 protein is CASGTGGAGNTGELFF. CDR3 nucleotide sequence: TGTGCCAGCGGTACAGGGGGCGCGGGGAACACCGGGGAGCTGTTTTTT. This rearrangement joins TRBV28 to TRBJ2-2, with TRBD1 matching 9 bases. The CDR3 runs 16 residues. V trimming: 8 bases; J trimming: 1 base; junction bases outside the gene matches: 8. Germline CDR1 MDHEN, CDR2 SYDVKM.

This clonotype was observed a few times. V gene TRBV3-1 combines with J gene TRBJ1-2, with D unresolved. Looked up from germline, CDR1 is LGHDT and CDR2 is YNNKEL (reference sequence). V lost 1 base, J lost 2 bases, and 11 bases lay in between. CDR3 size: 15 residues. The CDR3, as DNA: TGTGCCAGCAGCCAAGGATATCGACAAAACTATGGCTACACCTTC. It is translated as CASSQGYRQNYGYTF.

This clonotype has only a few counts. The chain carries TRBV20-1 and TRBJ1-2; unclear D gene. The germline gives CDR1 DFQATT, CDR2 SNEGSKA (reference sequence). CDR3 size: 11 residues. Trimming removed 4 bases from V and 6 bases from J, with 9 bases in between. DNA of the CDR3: TGCAGTGCTACCCAGGTGGATGGCTACACCTTC. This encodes CSATQVDGYTF.

CDR3 region: CASSQEGRGFNKAFF. CDR3 sequence (DNA): TGCGCCAGCAGCCAAGAAGGCAGGGGGTTTAATAAAGCTTTCTTT. The chain employs TRBV4-1 and TRBJ1-1; 7 bases are shared with TRBD1. The CDR3 extends over 15 amino acids. The germline CDR1 and CDR2 sequences are MGHRA and YSYEKL. Unmatched junction bases numbered 10, after V lost 0 bases and J lost 9 bases.

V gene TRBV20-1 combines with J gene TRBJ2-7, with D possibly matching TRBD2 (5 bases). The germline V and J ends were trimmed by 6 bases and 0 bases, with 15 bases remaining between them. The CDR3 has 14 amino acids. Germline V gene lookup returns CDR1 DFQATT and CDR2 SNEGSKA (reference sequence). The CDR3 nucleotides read TGCAGTGCCGGCACGGGTACTAGCTCCTACGAGCAGTACTTC. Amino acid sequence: CSAGTGTSSYEQYF.

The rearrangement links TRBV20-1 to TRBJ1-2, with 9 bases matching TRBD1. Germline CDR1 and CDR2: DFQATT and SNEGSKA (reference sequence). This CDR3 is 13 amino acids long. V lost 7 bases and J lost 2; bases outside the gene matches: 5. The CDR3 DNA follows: TGCAGTGATAAAGGACAGGGGAACTATGGCTACACCTTC. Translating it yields CSDKGQGNYGYTF.

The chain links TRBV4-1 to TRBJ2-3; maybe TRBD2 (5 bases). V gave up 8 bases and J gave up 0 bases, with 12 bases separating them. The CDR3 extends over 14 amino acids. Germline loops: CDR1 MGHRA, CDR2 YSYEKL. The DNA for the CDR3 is TGCGCCAGCGGGCCTAGCCCTAGCACAGATACGCAGTATTTT. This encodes CASGPSPSTDTQYF.